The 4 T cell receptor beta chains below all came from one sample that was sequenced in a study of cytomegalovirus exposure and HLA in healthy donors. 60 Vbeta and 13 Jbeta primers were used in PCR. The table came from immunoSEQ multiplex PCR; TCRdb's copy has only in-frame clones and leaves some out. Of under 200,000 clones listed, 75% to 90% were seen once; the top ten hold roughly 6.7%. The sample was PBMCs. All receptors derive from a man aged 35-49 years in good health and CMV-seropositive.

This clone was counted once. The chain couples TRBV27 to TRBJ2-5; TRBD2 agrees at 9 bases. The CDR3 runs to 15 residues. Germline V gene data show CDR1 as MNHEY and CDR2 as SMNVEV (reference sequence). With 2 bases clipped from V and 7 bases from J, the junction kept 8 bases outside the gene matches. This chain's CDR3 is CASSLAGGRSGTQYF. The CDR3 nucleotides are TGTGCCAGCAGTTTAGCGGGGGGGCGGTCGGGGACCCAGTACTTC.

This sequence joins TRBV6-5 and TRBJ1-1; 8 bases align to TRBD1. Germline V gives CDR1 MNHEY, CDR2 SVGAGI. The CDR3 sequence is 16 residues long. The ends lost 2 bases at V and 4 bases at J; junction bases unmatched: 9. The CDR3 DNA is TGTGCCAGCAGTTACCGGCCAGGGGGCGCGGGCACTGAAGCTTTCTTT. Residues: CASSYRPGGAGTEAFF.

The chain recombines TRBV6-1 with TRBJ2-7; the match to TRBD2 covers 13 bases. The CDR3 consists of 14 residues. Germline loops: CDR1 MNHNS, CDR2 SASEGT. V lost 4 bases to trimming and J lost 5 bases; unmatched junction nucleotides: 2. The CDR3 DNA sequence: TGTGCCAGCAGTGGACTAGCGGGGGGAAACGAGCAGTACTTC. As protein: CASSGLAGGNEQYF.

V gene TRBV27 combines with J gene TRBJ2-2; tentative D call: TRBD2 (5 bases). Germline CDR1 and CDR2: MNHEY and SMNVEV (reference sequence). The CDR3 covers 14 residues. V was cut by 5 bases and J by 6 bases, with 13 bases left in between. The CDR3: CASSLDLRAGELFF. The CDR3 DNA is TGTGCCAGCAGTCTAGATCTGAGGGCCGGGGAGCTGTTTTTT.